Presented here are 24 T cell receptor beta chains from one specimen sequenced in a study of naive CD8 T cells in extremely preterm neonates. Elective cesarean births at about 35-41 weeks, without labor or membrane rupture, supplied the cord blood. Clones were read by immunoSEQ multiplex PCR, and TCRdb kept only the in-frame ones, dropping some. The data contain about 7,300 clones, about 93% of them singletons. Sequenced: naive CD8+ T cells from cord blood. The receptors stem from a newborn in good health.

The chain couples TRBV7-2 to TRBJ2-7; TRBD2 matches at 12 bases. This CDR3 has 15 residues. CDR1 and CDR2 (germline): SGHTA, FQGNSA. After removal of 5 bases from V and 3 bases from J, the junction contained 5 bases not matched to a gene. The CDR3 loop is CASSATSGSGYEQYF. The CDR3 DNA sequence: TGTGCCAGCAGCGCGACTAGCGGGAGCGGCTACGAGCAGTACTTC.

The V gene is TRBV19, the J gene TRBJ2-2, with 10 bases matching TRBD2. Germline CDR1 LNHDA, CDR2 SQIVND (reference sequence). This CDR3 contains 16 residues. After removal of 3 bases from V and 3 bases from J, the junction contained 4 bases not matched to a gene. CDR3 residues: CASSMGTSVYTGELFF. Written as DNA, the CDR3 is TGTGCCAGTAGTATGGGGACTAGCGTTTACACCGGGGAGCTGTTTTTT.

V gene TRBV7-9 combines with J gene TRBJ1-1; 8 bases match TRBD1. V lost 1 base and J lost 1; bases outside the gene matches: 2. CDR1 and CDR2 from the germline V gene are SEHNR and FQNEAQ (reference sequence). CDR3 length equals 15 residues. CDR3 nucleotide sequence: TGTGCCAGCAGCTTAGAGCAGGGGGCGAACACTGAAGCTTTCTTT. It translates to CASSLEQGANTEAFF.

The J gene is TRBJ2-7, the V gene TRBV7-2; D might be TRBD2 (6 bases). V lost 4 bases and J lost 2, with 15 bases in between. Germline V CDR1 and CDR2: SGHTA, FQGNSA. CDR3 size: 15 residues. The CDR3 is CASSSKRAAAYEQYF. The CDR3 DNA sequence: TGTGCCAGCAGCTCTAAGCGGGCTGCAGCCTACGAGCAGTACTTC.

This sequence joins TRBV10-2 and TRBJ1-6, with TRBD1 matching 10 bases. This CDR3 spans 18 amino acids. CDR1 is WSHSY, CDR2 SAAADI, per germline. The V segment lost 3 bases and the J segment 6 bases; nucleotides outside the gene matches: 11. Here the CDR3 reads CASSEASNWTGGNSPLHF. In nucleotides, the CDR3 is TGCGCCAGCAGTGAAGCCTCTAATTGGACAGGGGGTAATTCACCCCTCCACTTT.

J is TRBJ2-2 and V is TRBV4-1; 9 bases map to TRBD2. Trimming cost V 0 bases and J 5 bases; bases outside gene matches: 7. Per the germline V gene, CDR1 is MGHRA and CDR2 is YSYEKL. This CDR3 has 17 amino acids. The CDR3 reads CASSQDWLAGYTGELFF. DNA for the CDR3: TGCGCCAGCAGCCAAGATTGGCTAGCGGGGTATACCGGGGAGCTGTTTTTT.

The chain has TRBV5-6 and TRBJ1-1; the D gene is possibly TRBD1 (5 bases). Germline CDR1 reads SGHDT; CDR2 reads YYEEEE. The CDR3 contains 13 residues. The V gene lost 2 bases and the J gene lost 5 bases, with 10 bases spanning the gap. The CDR3 coding sequence is TGTGCCAGCAGCTTCCAGGGAGGGACTGAAGCTTTCTTT. Translation: CASSFQGGTEAFF.

This clone has only one observation. The V gene is TRBV9, the J gene TRBJ2-3; TRBD1 matches 8 bases. This CDR3 is built from 14 residues. V lost 3 bases to trimming and J lost 5 bases; unmatched junction nucleotides: 5. In germline, CDR1 is SGDLS, CDR2 YYNGEE. The CDR3 coding sequence is TGTGCCAGCAGCGACGACAGGGGCGGAGATACGCAGTATTTT. As protein: CASSDDRGGDTQYF.

The chain has TRBV27 and TRBJ2-7; D gene unclear. Trimming removed 2 bases from V and 3 bases from J, with 11 bases in between. From germline, CDR1 is MNHEY and CDR2 SMNVEV (reference sequence). This CDR3 is 14 amino acids long. The CDR3 bases are TGTGCCAGCAGTTTAGAGATATCGGGCTACGAGCAGTACTTC. Residues: CASSLEISGYEQYF.

The chain couples TRBV11-2 to TRBJ2-7; D not certain. Trimming removed 0 bases at V and 0 bases at J, with 6 bases between. CDR3 length: 14 residues. The germline V gene has CDR1 SGHAT and CDR2 FQNNGV. The CDR3 sequence is CASSLEALSYEQYF. CDR3 bases: TGTGCCAGCAGCTTAGAGGCCCTCTCCTACGAGCAGTACTTC. Complete variable domain (other parts from reference TRBV11-2 and TRBJ2-7): EAGVAQSPRYKIIEKRQSVAFWCNPISGHATLYWYQQILGQGPKLLIQFQNNGVVDDSQLPKDRFSAERLKGVDSTLKIQPAKLEDSAVYLCASSLEALSYEQYFGPGTRLTVT.

The V call is TRBV9, the J call TRBJ2-3, with a weak D call TRBD2 (6 bases). The CDR3 consists of 15 residues. CDR1 is SGDLS, CDR2 YYNGEE, per germline. V was trimmed by 4 bases and J by 0 bases, leaving 12 bases between them. CDR3 protein: CASSQGLPSTDTQYF. The CDR3 region has the DNA TGTGCCAGCAGCCAAGGACTACCTAGCACAGATACGCAGTATTTT. The full variable domain, completed using reference TRBV9 and TRBJ2-3, is DSGVTQTPKHLITATGQRVTLRCSPRSGDLSVYWYQQSLDQGLQFLIQYYNGEERAKGNILERFSAQQFPDLHSELNLSSLELGDSALYFCASSQGLPSTDTQYFGPGTRLTVL.

The chain uses TRBV9 and TRBJ1-6; weak D call: TRBD1 (6 bases). The CDR3 runs 16 residues. The germline CDR1 and CDR2 sequences are SGDLS and YYNGEE. V lost 4 bases and J 6 bases, leaving 17 bases between the germline ends. CDR3 region: CASSLRSGAGNSPLHF. The CDR3 coding sequence is TGTGCCAGCAGCTTAAGGTCAGGGGCAGGTAATTCACCCCTCCACTTT.

V and J are TRBV15 and TRBJ2-5, with D unclear. CDR1 and CDR2 (germline): LNHNV, YYDKDF (reference sequence). Trimming took off 1 base at V and 5 bases at J, with 5 bases between the two ends. The CDR3 runs to 12 residues. The CDR3 nucleotides read TGTGCCACCAGCAGAGCCGGGGAGACCCAGTACTTC. Translated, it gives CATSRAGETQYF.

The chain employs TRBV4-2 and TRBJ2-1; no clear D gene. The CDR3 is 13 residues long. Germline V CDR1 and CDR2: LGHNA, YNFKEQ. Trimming stripped 0 bases from V and 2 bases from J, with 2 bases between. CDR3 region: CASSQDTYNEQFF. Written as DNA, the CDR3 is TGTGCCAGCAGCCAAGACACCTACAATGAGCAGTTCTTC.

V gene TRBV10-1 combines with J gene TRBJ2-1, with 10 bases that match TRBD2. The germline gives CDR1 WNHNN, CDR2 SYGVQD (reference sequence). This CDR3 contains 16 residues. The trim removed 4 bases at V and 1 base at J, leaving 4 bases unmatched. This CDR3 is CASSASSGRSYNEQFF. The CDR3 nucleotides are TGCGCCAGCAGTGCATCTAGCGGGAGATCCTACAATGAGCAGTTCTTC.

This chain links TRBV5-4 with TRBJ2-1, with 13 bases fitting TRBD2. This CDR3 is built from 15 residues. CDR1 SGHNT and CDR2 YYREEE come from the germline V gene (reference sequence). Trimming at V came to 0 bases and at J to 6 bases, leaving 0 bases not matched to a gene. DNA of the CDR3: TGTGCCAGCAGCTTGGGGACTAGCGGGAGCAATGAGCAGTTCTTC. This sequence encodes CASSLGTSGSNEQFF.

Turning to this clone: Other nucleotide sequences in the sample specify the same CDR3. The chain joins TRBV6-6 to TRBJ2-1; 15 bases match TRBD2. This CDR3 comprises 16 residues. V gave up 5 bases and J gave up 4 bases; unmatched junction bases: 3. From germline, CDR1 is MNHNY and CDR2 SVGAGI (reference sequence). CDR3 protein: CASSLGTSGRYNEQFF. The CDR3 region has the DNA TGTGCCAGCAGTCTCGGGACTAGCGGGAGGTACAATGAGCAGTTCTTC.

The rearrangement joins TRBV7-9 to TRBJ1-2, with 10 bases identical to TRBD1. This CDR3 has 12 amino acids. The germline V gene encodes CDR1 SEHNR and CDR2 FQNEAQ (reference sequence). With V trimmed by 5 bases and J by 8 bases, 2 bases remained unmatched. Here the CDR3 reads CASSATGGGYTF. In DNA, the CDR3 is TGTGCCAGCAGCGCGACAGGGGGCGGCTACACCTTC.

V gene TRBV7-6 combines with J gene TRBJ1-4, with 11 bases lining up with TRBD1. The germline gives CDR1 SGHVS, CDR2 FNYEAQ. The CDR3 consists of 15 residues. The ends lost 1 base at V and 8 bases at J; junction bases unmatched: 3. The CDR3 region has the DNA TGTGCCAGCAGCTTAGGGACAGGGGGCGAGGAAAAACTGTTTTTT. Protein sequence: CASSLGTGGEEKLFF.

This sequence joins TRBV29-1 and TRBJ1-2, with a tentative D call TRBD1 (6 bases). This CDR3 is built from 18 residues. Trimming took off 0 bases at V and 1 base at J, with 21 bases between the two ends. Germline CDR1 reads SQVTM; CDR2 reads ANQGSEA. CDR3 amino acids: CSVEDRGGGGGFNYGYTF. The CDR3 DNA is TGCAGCGTTGAAGATCGAGGTGGGGGAGGGGGGTTTAACTATGGCTACACCTTC.

The chain is built from TRBV30 and TRBJ2-7; TRBD1 matches 9 bases. J lost 2 bases, V lost 5 bases, and 7 bases had no gene match. The germline V gene has CDR1 GTSNPN and CDR2 SVGIG (reference sequence). CDR3 length: 14 residues. In DNA, the CDR3 is TGTGCCTGGGGAACCGGGACAGGGACCTACGAGCAGTACTTC. It translates to CAWGTGTGTYEQYF.

The rearrangement links TRBV4-3 to TRBJ2-5, with TRBD1 identical over 7 bases. Near its end, the DNA agrees better with TRBJ2-7, so the J call may be wrong. CDR3 length: 14 amino acids. The germline gives CDR1 LGHNA, CDR2 YSLEER. The DNA for the CDR3 is TGCGCCAGCAGCCAAGGTAGGGGGCCCTACGAGCAGTACTTC. Amino acids: CASSQGRGPYEQYF.

V and J are TRBV29-1 and TRBJ1-1; possibly TRBD1 for D (6 bases). The germline CDR1 and CDR2 sequences are SQVTM and ANQGSEA. The CDR3 covers 13 residues. V lost 6 bases to trimming and J lost 4 bases, with 15 bases between them. Here the CDR3 DNA reads TGCAGCGTCCGAGGGGGTACGAGCACTGAAGCTTTCTTT. It specifies CSVRGGTSTEAFF.

This clone was seen once. DNA for the CDR3: TGTGCCAGTAGTTTCACAGGGGGACCTTATAATTCACCCCTCCACTTT. This translates into CASSFTGGPYNSPLHF. The chain uses TRBV19 and TRBJ1-6; 8 nucleotides agree with TRBD1. This CDR3 has 16 amino acids. V lost 5 bases, J lost 4 bases, and 7 bases stayed unmatched. The germline CDR1 and CDR2 sequences are LNHDA and SQIVND (reference sequence).